One T cell receptor beta chain is described in this entry. These data belong to a study of blood T cell repertoires in COVID-19. About the research overall: Nucleic acid was either cDNA or gDNA, and it came from T cells, B-cell-depleted T cells, or PBMCs.

The Seattle site enrolled patients during active infection and followed them longitudinally. Authors' methods: It was from reference gene primer amplification that nucleated cell counts were estimated. Profiled with immunoSEQ multiplex PCR; TCRdb holds only in-frame clones, not every one. That table supplies the V and J calls and clone size; D and trimming were determined from the DNA. The sample consists of some 110,000 clones, approximately 85% of them appearing once. CDR1 and CDR2 (germline): MDHEN, SYDVKM. Trimming shortened V by 5 bases and J by 0 bases, and 10 bases separated the two germline ends. This CDR3 has 15 residues.

The receptor was isolated from a woman of 80 years or more with COVID-19, enrolled during active disease. The V and J genes are TRBV28 and TRBJ2-2, with unresolved D. The specimen was peripheral blood. Here the CDR3 reads CASSQPTANTGELFF. The CDR3 DNA follows: TGTGCCAGCAGTCAACCTACCGCGAACACCGGGGAGCTGTTTTTT.